These T cell receptor beta chains were read from a single sample in a study of cytomegalovirus exposure and HLA in healthy donors. Repertoires were generated with immunoSEQ multiplex PCR, while TCRdb's copy carries only in-frame clones and drops some. The repertoire includes roughly 47,000 clones, 93% of them detected once, and roughly 2% sits in the top ten. Sequencing used PBMCs. These receptors were taken from a woman between 18 and 29 years old in good health and CMV-seronegative. CDR3s leave out the opening cysteine and the closing phenylalanine or tryptophan.

TRBV7-3 ASSLPYGEPYEQY
TRBV7-2 ASSLLIQETQY
TRBV28 ASTPGQGMTEAF
TRBV4-1 ASSPDRAAGQPQH
TRBV6-1 ASSEDGLAGYDTQY
TRBV10-3 ATLRESYNEQF
TRBV5-6 ASSGPDWNYGYT
TRBV18 ASSKGVSNYGYT
TRBV20-1 SAQVNTEAF
TRBV5-6 ASSWDRGANTGELF
TRBV19 ASSISGQGLTYEQY
TRBV7-9 ASSAPGQPSYNSPLH
TRBV7-3 ASSLQGGNTIY
TRBV5-1 ASSLDRGSTGELF
TRBV28 ASSLSILRHNEQF
TRBV13 ASREDGGSQETQY
TRBV6-1 ASSEQGGYGYT
TRBV19 ASDDRYYGYT
TRBV18 ASSEAQTRYEQY
TRBV6-5 ASGRETQY
TRBV7-9 ASSSEQGFAEGYT
TRBV9 ASSVDGRGTANTDTQY
TRBV6-6 ASSYPPRGIQETQY
TRBV9 ASSVGGSMNTEAF
TRBV4-2 ASSQEQGNLLWSSYNEQF
TRBV5-5 ASSSGTARNQETQY
TRBV28 ASSLLSLPEAF
TRBV10-3 AISDVARHTNTGELF
TRBV7-9 ASSRTGEVWY